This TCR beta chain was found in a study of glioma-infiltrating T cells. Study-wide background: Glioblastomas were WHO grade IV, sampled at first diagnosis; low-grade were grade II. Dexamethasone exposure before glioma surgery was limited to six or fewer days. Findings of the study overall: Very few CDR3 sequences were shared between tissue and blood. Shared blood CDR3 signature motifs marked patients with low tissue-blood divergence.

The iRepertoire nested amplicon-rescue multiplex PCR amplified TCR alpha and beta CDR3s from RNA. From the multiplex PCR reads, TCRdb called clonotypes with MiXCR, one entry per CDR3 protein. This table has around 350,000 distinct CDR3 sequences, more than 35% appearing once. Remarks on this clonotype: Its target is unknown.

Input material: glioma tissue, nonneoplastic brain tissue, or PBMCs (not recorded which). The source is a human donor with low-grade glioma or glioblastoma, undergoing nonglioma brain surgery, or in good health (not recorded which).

This CDR3 is CASSFGGGLNTQYF. DNA for the CDR3: TGTGCCAGCAGTTTCGGAGGGGGATTAAATACGCAGTATTTT. The rearrangement links TRBV12-3 or TRBV12-4 to TRBJ2-3; D is possibly TRBD1 or TRBD2 (6 bases each). There are 14 residues in the CDR3. V gave up 3 bases and J gave up 7 bases, with 14 bases separating them.